This TCR beta chain was sequenced during a study of T-cell reconstitution after alpha-beta-depleted transplantation in children. Study-wide results and limits: High day-60 TCRbeta diversity in some patients came from surviving recipient T cells and thymic progenitors. T-cell counts and diversity at one year following transplant were attributed mainly to newly produced T cells. By about two months after transplant, alpha-beta T cells reportedly arose from several hundred graft clones that had expanded.

Turning to this clonotype: Antigen specificity is unknown. One end of the junction fails to match germline, which may point to a read error.

During its preparation, the TCRbeta library received unique molecular identifiers. TCRdb reprocessed the PCR reads with MiXCR, giving one entry per CDR3 protein. The sample consists of 490,000 or so distinct CDR3 sequences, roughly 10% of them appearing once. CDR1 and CDR2 (germline): SEHNR, FQNEAQ (reference sequence). CDR3 length: 13 amino acids. The sequenced sample was PBMCs, obtained before TCRalphabeta/CD19-depleted stem cell transplant. J is TRBJ2-7 and V is TRBV7-9, with 11 bases that match TRBD2. This clonotype was sampled from a child aged 2 to 9 with inherited bone marrow failure, due to receive a stem cell transplant. The CDR3 sequence is CASSLASGRDLIF. The CDR3 region has the DNA TGTGCCAGCAGCTTAGCTAGCGGGAGGGATCTTATCTTC.